These 10 T cell receptor beta chains came from one sample sequenced in a study of cytomegalovirus exposure and HLA in healthy donors. Using immunoSEQ multiplex PCR, the repertoire was profiled, and TCRdb retains in-frame clones only, with some absent. The sample yields 95,000 to 150,000 clones, over 90% seen once. Sequences were obtained from PBMCs. These receptor sequences come from a woman aged 18-29 years in good health and CMV-seronegative.

The V gene is TRBV4-1, the J gene TRBJ2-2, with 7 nucleotides matching TRBD2. CDR1 is MGHRA and CDR2 is YSYEKL in the germline V gene. This CDR3 spans 16 amino acids. V was clipped by 0 bases and J by 1 base; unmatched bases: 2. CDR3 DNA: TGCGCCAGCAGCCAAGAAACGGGGGGGAACACCGGGGAGCTGTTTTTT. Its protein product is CASSQETGGNTGELFF.

The DNA of the CDR3 is TGTGCCAGCAGCCAAGGGAAGGGGAATTACTATGGCTACACCTTC. This codes for CASSQGKGNYYGYTF. This chain links TRBV14 with TRBJ1-2, with D possibly matching TRBD1 (5 bases). V lost 1 base to trimming and J lost 3 bases, with 12 bases between them. CDR1 and CDR2 from the germline V gene are SGHDN and FVKESK. The CDR3 spans 15 residues. The entire variable domain, with the rest obtained from reference TRBV14 and TRBJ1-2, is as follows: EAGVTQFPSHSVIEKGQTVTLRCDPISGHDNLYWYRRVMGKEIKFLLHFVKESKQDESGMPNNRFLAERTGGTYSTLKVQPAELEDSGVYFCASSQGKGNYYGYTFGSGTRLTVV.

The J gene is TRBJ2-7, the V gene TRBV10-1; D is ambiguous. V gave up 6 bases and J gave up 2 bases, with 20 bases separating them. CDR3 length equals 16 residues. Germline V gene sequence: CDR1 WNHNN, CDR2 SYGVQD (reference sequence). The CDR3 nucleotides are TGCGCCAGCAGCGGCCCCCCCGGCGGTTCGACCTACGAGCAGTACTTC. Residues: CASSGPPGGSTYEQYF.

The chain employs TRBV6-5 and TRBJ1-5; D is undetermined. The CDR3 consists of 12 residues. Germline CDR1 is MNHEY and CDR2 is SVGAGI. Trimming took 8 bases from V and 1 from J, leaving 6 bases between them. The CDR3 DNA is TGTGCCAGCGGGAGGAGCAATCAGCCCCAGCATTTT. It specifies CASGRSNQPQHF.

The chain is built from TRBV25-1 and TRBJ1-1, with 9 bases aligning to TRBD1. The CDR3 runs 13 residues. Germline assignment: CDR1 MGHDK and CDR2 SYGVNS. After removal of 6 bases from V and 6 bases from J, the junction contained 5 bases not matched to a gene. The CDR3 spells CASRTGGLAEAFF. Written as DNA, the CDR3 is TGTGCCAGCAGAACAGGGGGCTTGGCTGAAGCTTTCTTT.

The rearrangement uses TRBV5-4 and TRBJ2-7, with TRBD1 matching over 9 bases. Unmatched junction bases numbered 7, after V lost 0 bases and J lost 6 bases. In germline, CDR1 is SGHNT, CDR2 YYREEE (reference sequence). The CDR3 contains 15 residues. The DNA of the CDR3 is TGTGCCAGCAGCTTGGCGGGACAGGGATCCCTCGAGCAGTACTTC. It yields the protein CASSLAGQGSLEQYF.

This clone was recorded only once. V gene TRBV5-6 combines with J gene TRBJ1-3; a weak D match, TRBD1 (5 bases). CDR1 and CDR2 from the germline V gene are SGHDT and YYEEEE. The V gene lost 1 base and the J gene lost 0 bases, with 8 bases spanning the gap. This CDR3 contains 15 residues. The CDR3 here is CASSLTGLSGNTIYF. The CDR3 DNA reads as TGTGCCAGCAGCTTGACAGGCCTCTCTGGAAACACCATATATTTT.

This clone was picked up a small number of times. The chain is built from TRBV27 and TRBJ2-7; 7 nucleotides align to TRBD1. Per germline, CDR1 MNHEY and CDR2 SMNVEV (reference sequence). V was pared by 8 bases and J by 3 bases, with 4 bases of the junction left unmatched. The CDR3 is 12 residues long. The CDR3 reads CASGTVVYEQYF. The DNA of the CDR3 is TGTGCCAGCGGGACAGTCGTCTACGAGCAGTACTTC.

The V gene is TRBV2, the J gene TRBJ1-2; D is unclear. The CDR3 contains 16 residues. Germline CDR1 is SNHLY and CDR2 is FYNNEI. Trimming took off 5 bases at V and 4 bases at J, with 20 bases between the two ends. CDR3 sequence (DNA): TGTGCCAGCAGTCCCGAGGGAGGCACGTCCCCCTATGGCTACACCTTC. Its protein product is CASSPEGGTSPYGYTF.

J is TRBJ1-5 and V is TRBV7-2; D call uncertain. CDR1 and CDR2 from the germline V gene are SGHTA and FQGNSA. CDR3 length: 12 amino acids. V was clipped by 1 base and J by 6 bases, with 4 bases between them. This CDR3 is CASSLGVQPQHF. In nucleotides, the CDR3 is TGTGCCAGCAGCTTAGGAGTTCAGCCCCAGCATTTT. Filled out from reference TRBV7-2 and TRBJ1-5, the complete variable domain reads GAGVSQSPSNKVTEKGKDVELRCDPISGHTALYWYRQSLGQGLEFLIYFQGNSAPDKSGLPSDRFSAERTGGSVSTLTIQRTQQEDSAVYLCASSLGVQPQHFGDGTRLSIL.